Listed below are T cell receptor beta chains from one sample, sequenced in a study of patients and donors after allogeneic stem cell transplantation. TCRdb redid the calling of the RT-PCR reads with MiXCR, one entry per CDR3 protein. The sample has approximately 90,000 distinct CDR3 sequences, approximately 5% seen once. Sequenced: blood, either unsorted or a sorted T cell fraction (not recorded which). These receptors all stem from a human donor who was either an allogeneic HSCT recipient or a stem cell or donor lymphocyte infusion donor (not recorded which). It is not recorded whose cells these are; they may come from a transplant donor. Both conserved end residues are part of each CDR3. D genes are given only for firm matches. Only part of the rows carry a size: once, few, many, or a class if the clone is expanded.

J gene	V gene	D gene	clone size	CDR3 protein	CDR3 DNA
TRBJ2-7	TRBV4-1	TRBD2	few	CASSKTSGAAYEQYF	TGCGCCAGCAGCAAAACTAGCGGAGCGGCCTACGAGCAGTACTTC
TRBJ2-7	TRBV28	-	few	CASSLRTEPYEQYF	TGTGCCAGCAGCCTAAGGACAGAGCCCTACGAGCAGTACTTC
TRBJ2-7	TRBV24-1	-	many	CATSDPDSTQYF	TGTGCCACCAGTGATCCAGACTCTACGCAGTACTTC
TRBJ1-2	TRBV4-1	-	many	CASSQVGGAGYTF	TGCGCCAGCAGCCAAGTGGGAGGGGCTGGCTACACCTTC
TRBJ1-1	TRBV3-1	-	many	CASSQDEGGWGRPRNDTEAFF	TGTGCCAGCAGCCAAGATGAGGGCGGATGGGGAAGGCCTCGGAATGACACTGAAGCTTTCTTT
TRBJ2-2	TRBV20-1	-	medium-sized	CSARAGANTGELFF	TGCAGTGCTAGAGCCGGAGCGAACACCGGGGAGCTGTTTTTT
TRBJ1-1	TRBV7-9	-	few	CASSYRGMNTEAFF	TGTGCCAGCAGCTATAGGGGGATGAACACTGAAGCTTTCTTT
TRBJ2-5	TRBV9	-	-	CASSSGVGANQETQYF	TGTGCCAGCAGCTCCGGGGTTGGGGCGAACCAAGAGACCCAGTACTTC
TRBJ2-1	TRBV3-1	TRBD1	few	CASSHRDRGRSSYNEQFF	TGTGCCAGCAGCCACCGGGACAGGGGACGGAGCTCCTACAATGAGCAGTTCTTC
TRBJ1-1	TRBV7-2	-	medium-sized	CASSLNGGNGEAFF	TGTGCCAGCAGCCTCAATGGGGGGAATGGGGAAGCTTTCTTT
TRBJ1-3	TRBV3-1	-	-	CASGRDRSSGNTIYF	TGTGCCAGCGGGAGGGACCGGAGCTCTGGAAACACCATATATTTT
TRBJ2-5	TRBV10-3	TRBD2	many	CAISEGGSGVQETQYF	TGTGCCATCAGTGAAGGGGGTAGCGGGGTACAAGAGACCCAGTACTTC
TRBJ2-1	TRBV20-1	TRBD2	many	CSASGLAGGYEQFF	TGCAGTGCTAGTGGGCTAGCGGGGGGATATGAGCAGTTCTTC
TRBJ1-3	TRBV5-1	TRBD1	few	CASSRDRFSGNTIYF	TGCGCCAGCAGCCGGGACAGGTTCTCTGGAAACACCATATATTTT
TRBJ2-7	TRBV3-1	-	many	CASSQEVRSEQYF	TGTGCCAGCAGCCAAGAGGTTCGCAGCGAGCAGTACTTC
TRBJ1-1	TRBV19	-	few	CASSHRRQVSTTEAFF	TGTGCCAGTAGCCATCGCCGACAGGTTTCGACCACTGAAGCTTTCTTT
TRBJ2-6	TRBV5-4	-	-	CASSFIGTGANVLTF	TGTGCCAGCAGCTTTATTGGGACTGGGGCCAACGTCCTGACTTTC
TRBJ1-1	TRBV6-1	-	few	CASSHNFLDRPTEAFF	TGTGCCAGCAGCCACAACTTCTTGGACAGACCCACTGAAGCTTTCTTT
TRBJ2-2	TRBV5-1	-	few	CASSEHTGELFF	TGCGCCAGCAGCGAACATACCGGGGAGCTGTTTTTT
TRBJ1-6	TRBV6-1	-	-	CASSEAPAMSPHF	TGTGCCAGCAGTGAAGCTCCTGCAATGTCTCCTCACTTT
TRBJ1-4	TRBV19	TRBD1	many	CASSIGDRISNEKLFF	TGTGCCAGTAGTATCGGGGACAGGATTAGTAATGAAAAACTGTTTTTT
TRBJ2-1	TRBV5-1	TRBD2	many	CASSPATAGIPNEQFF	TGCGCCAGCAGCCCCGCTACAGCGGGGATCCCCAATGAGCAGTTCTTC
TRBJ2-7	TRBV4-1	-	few	CASSRERGRSSYEQYF	TGCGCCAGCAGCCGGGAGAGGGGCAGAAGCTCCTACGAGCAGTACTTC
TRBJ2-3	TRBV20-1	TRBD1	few	CSARGQTGADTQYF	TGCAGTGCCAGGGGGCAAACCGGGGCAGATACGCAGTATTTT
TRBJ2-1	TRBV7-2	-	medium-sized	CASSLASGRYNEQFF	TGTGCCAGCAGCTTAGCTAGCGGAAGATACAATGAGCAGTTCTTC
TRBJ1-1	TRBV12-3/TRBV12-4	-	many	CASSLNWNTEAFF	TGTGCCAGCAGTTTAAACTGGAACACTGAAGCTTTCTTT
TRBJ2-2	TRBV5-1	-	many	CASSPEKEGYYTGELFF	TGCGCCAGCAGCCCCGAAAAGGAGGGATATTACACCGGGGAGCTGTTTTTT
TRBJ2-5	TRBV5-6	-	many	CASSFARQETQYF	TGTGCCAGCAGCTTCGCCCGTCAAGAGACCCAGTACTTC
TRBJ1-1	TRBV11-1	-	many	CASSLGPGPMNTEAFF	TGTGCCAGCAGCTTGGGCCCGGGACCGATGAACACTGAAGCTTTCTTT
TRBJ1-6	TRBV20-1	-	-	CSARGYTDSPLHF	TGCAGTGCTAGAGGGTACACCGATTCACCCCTCCACTTT
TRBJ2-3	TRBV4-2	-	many	CASSQGGERDTYRISTDTQYF	TGTGCCAGCAGCCAAGGGGGGGAGCGGGACACATACAGGATCAGCACAGATACGCAGTATTTT
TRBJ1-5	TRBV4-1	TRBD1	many	CASSRGQGVLRPQHF	TGCGCCAGCAGCCGGGGGCAGGGGGTATTACGGCCCCAGCATTTT
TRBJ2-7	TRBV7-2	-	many	CASSLGGGISYEQYF	TGTGCCAGCAGCTTAGGTGGCGGGATCTCCTACGAGCAGTACTTC
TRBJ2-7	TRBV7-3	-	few	CASSLRPGDYEQYF	TGTGCCAGCAGCTTACGCCCAGGGGACTACGAGCAGTACTTC
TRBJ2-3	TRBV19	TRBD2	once	CASSIGRTLGDTQYF	TGTGCCAGTAGTATCGGGAGGACACTGGGGGATACGCAGTATTTT
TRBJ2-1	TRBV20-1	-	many	CSASMSLNEQFF	TGCAGTGCCTCAATGTCACTCAATGAGCAGTTCTTC
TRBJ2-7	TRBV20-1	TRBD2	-	CSARPGLGGEQYF	TGCAGTGCTCGACCGGGACTAGGGGGCGAGCAGTACTTC
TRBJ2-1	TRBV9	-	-	CASSPRLGINNEQFF	TGTGCCAGCAGCCCTCGACTAGGAATAAACAATGAGCAGTTCTTC
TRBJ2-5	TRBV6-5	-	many	CASSYRGTQETQYF	TGTGCCAGCAGTTACCGGGGAACCCAAGAGACCCAGTACTTC
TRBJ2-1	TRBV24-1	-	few	CATPPRVDEQFF	TGTGCCACCCCCCCCCGGGTCGATGAGCAGTTCTTC
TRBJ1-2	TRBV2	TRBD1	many	CASRSDRAPYTF	TGTGCCAGCAGGTCGGACAGGGCCCCCTACACCTTC
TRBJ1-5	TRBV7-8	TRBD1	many	CASTWDRGAEWSNQPQHF	TGTGCCAGCACCTGGGACAGGGGAGCGGAATGGAGCAATCAGCCCCAGCATTTT
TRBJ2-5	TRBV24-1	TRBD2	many	CATSVGGDGLQETQYF	TGTGCCACCAGTGTGGGGGGGGACGGACTCCAAGAGACCCAGTACTTC
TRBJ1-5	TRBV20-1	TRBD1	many	CSARGQGAQPQHF	TGCAGTGCTAGAGGACAGGGGGCCCAGCCCCAGCATTTT
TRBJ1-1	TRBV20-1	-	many	CSARRQDEAFF	TGCAGTGCTAGAAGACAGGATGAGGCTTTCTTT
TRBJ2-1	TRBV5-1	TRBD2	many	CASSWISGHNNEQFF	TGCGCCAGCAGCTGGATTAGCGGGCACAACAATGAGCAGTTCTTC
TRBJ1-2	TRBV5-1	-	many	CASSLAGGLGGYTF	TGCGCCAGCAGCTTGGCCGGGGGTTTGGGCGGCTACACCTTC
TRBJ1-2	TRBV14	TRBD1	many	CASSQRGTQGAGYTF	TGTGCCAGCAGCCAAAGGGGGACCCAGGGGGCCGGCTACACCTTC
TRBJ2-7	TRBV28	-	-	CANGGAGRNGYEQYF	TGTGCCAACGGTGGGGCGGGAAGAAACGGCTACGAGCAGTACTTC
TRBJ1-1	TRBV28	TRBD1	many	CASSSPGGGTEAFF	TGTGCCAGCAGTTCCCCAGGGGGGGGGACTGAAGCTTTCTTT
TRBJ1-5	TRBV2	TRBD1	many	CASRTGTGFQPQHF	TGTGCCAGCAGAACCGGGACAGGGTTCCAGCCCCAGCATTTT
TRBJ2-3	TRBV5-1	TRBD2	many	CASSSGLAGIDTQYF	TGCGCCAGCAGCTCGGGACTAGCGGGGATAGATACGCAGTATTTT